These 5 T cell receptor beta chains share one sample of origin, sequenced in a study of high-grade serous ovarian cancer treatment subgroups. TCRdb's copy holds only in-frame clones and misses some; the assay was immunoSEQ multiplex PCR. Altogether about 5,200 clones are present, around two thirds being singletons, with the ten largest covering 15%. The tumor samples were collected prior to definitive surgery or chemotherapy. Sequencing used tumor tissue. Source of these receptors: a human donor with high-grade serous ovarian cancer.

This clone has only a few counts. The rearrangement joins TRBV6-5 to TRBJ1-2; D gene unclear. V was cut by 4 bases and J by 3 bases, with 18 bases left in between. Germline CDR1 and CDR2: MNHEY and SVGAGI. The CDR3 covers 16 residues. The CDR3 sequence is CASSSWTLPGDYGYTF. The CDR3 DNA sequence: TGTGCCAGCAGTTCGTGGACCCTTCCCGGGGACTATGGCTACACCTTC.

This clone was seen a handful of times. The chain links TRBV19 to TRBJ1-6; a possible D gene is TRBD1 (5 bases). The V end was cut by 7 bases, the J end by 5 bases, with 12 bases between. Germline CDR1 is LNHDA and CDR2 is SQIVND (reference sequence). The CDR3 has 14 residues. The DNA of the CDR3 is TGTGCCAGTAAGGTCCAGGGTAATAATTCACCCCTCCACTTT. Translating it yields CASKVQGNNSPLHF.

The V and J genes are TRBV7-9 and TRBJ2-4; maybe TRBD1 (8 bases). Trimming shortened V by 5 bases and J by 8 bases, and 16 bases separated the two germline ends. Germline V lookup: CDR1 SEHNR, CDR2 FQNEAQ (reference sequence). The CDR3 totals 14 residues. The CDR3 loop is CASSGRTGRDIQYF. The CDR3 nucleotides read TGTGCCAGCAGCGGACGGACAGGGAGGGACATTCAGTACTTC.

There are a few counts of this clone. The DNA is left out, because the CDR3 cannot be placed on it with certainty; the CDR3 is given as TCRdb lists it. This chain links TRBV9 with TRBJ2-7. Germline V lookup: CDR1 SGDLS, CDR2 YYNGEE. The CDR3 is made up of 13 amino acids, end residues included. The CDR3: CASSVGEGAPLAV.

V and J are TRBV5-5 and TRBJ2-1; the match to TRBD2 covers 13 bases. CDR1 is SGHKS, CDR2 YYEKEE, per germline (reference sequence). There are 18 residues in the CDR3. V shed 5 bases, J shed 0 bases, and the junction held 8 bases outside the gene matches. CDR3 region: CASSSGTSGAYSYNEQFF. The CDR3 DNA reads as TGTGCCAGCAGTTCCGGGACTAGCGGGGCCTACTCCTACAATGAGCAGTTCTTC.